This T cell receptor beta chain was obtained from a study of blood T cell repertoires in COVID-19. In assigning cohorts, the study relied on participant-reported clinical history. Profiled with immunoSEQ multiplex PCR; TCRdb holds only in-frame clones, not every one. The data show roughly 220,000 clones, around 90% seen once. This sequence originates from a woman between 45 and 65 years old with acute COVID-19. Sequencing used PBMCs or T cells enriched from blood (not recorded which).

This CDR3 reads CATSSAGGNSPLHF. The CDR3 DNA follows: TGTGCCACCAGCAGTGCAGGGGGTAATTCACCCCTCCACTTT. The rearrangement uses TRBV15 and TRBJ1-6; 7 nucleotides align to TRBD1. The J segment lost 6 bases and the V segment lost 3 bases, leaving 2 bases of the junction unmatched. Germline assignment: CDR1 LNHNV and CDR2 YYDKDF (reference sequence). CDR3 size: 14 residues.